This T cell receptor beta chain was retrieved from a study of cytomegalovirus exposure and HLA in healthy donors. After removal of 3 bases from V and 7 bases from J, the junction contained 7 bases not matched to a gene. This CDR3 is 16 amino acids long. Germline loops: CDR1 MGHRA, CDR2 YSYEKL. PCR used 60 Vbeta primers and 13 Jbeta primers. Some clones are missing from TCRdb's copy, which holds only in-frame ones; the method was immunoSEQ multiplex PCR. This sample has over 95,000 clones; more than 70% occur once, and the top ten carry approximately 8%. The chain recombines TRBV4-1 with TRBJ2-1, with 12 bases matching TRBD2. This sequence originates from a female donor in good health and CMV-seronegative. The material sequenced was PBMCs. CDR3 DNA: TGCGCCAGCAGCCAGGGAACTAGCGGGAGGTTTAATGAGCAGTTCTTC. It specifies CASSQGTSGRFNEQFF.